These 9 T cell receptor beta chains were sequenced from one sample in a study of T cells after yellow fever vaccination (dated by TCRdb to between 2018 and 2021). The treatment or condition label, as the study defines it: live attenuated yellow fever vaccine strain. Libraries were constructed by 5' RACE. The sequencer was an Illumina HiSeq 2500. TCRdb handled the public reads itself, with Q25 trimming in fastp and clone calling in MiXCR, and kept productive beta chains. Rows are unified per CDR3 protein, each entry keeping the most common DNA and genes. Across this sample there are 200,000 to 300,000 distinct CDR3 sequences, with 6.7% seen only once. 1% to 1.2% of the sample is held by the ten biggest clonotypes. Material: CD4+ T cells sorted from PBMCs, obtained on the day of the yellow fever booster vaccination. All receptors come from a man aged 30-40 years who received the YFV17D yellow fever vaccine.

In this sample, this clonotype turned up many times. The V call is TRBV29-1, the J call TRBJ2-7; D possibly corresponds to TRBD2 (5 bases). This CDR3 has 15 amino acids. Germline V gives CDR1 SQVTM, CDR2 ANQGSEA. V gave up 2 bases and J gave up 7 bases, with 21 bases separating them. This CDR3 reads CSVESFGQTGGEQYF. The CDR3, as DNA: TGCAGCGTTGAAAGTTTTGGCCAGACCGGCGGGGAGCAGTACTTC.

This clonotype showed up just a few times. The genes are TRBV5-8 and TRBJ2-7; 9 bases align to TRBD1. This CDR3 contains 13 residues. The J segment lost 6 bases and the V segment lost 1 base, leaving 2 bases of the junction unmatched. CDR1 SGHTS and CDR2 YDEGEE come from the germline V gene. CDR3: CASSLTTGGEQYF. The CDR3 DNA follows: TGTGCCAGCAGCTTGACGACAGGGGGCGAGCAGTACTTC.

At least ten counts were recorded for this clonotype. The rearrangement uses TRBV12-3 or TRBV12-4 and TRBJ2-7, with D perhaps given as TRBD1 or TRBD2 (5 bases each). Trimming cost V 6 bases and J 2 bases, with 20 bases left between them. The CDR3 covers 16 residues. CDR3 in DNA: TGTGCCAGCAGCCAATTCGGGGCAGCAGGGACCTACGAGCAGTACTTC. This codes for CASSQFGAAGTYEQYF.

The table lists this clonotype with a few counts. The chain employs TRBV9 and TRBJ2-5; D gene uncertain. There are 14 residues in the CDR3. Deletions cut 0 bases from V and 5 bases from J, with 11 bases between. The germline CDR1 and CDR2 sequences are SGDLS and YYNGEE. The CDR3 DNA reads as TGTGCCAGCAGCGTAGCCACCTACGGGGAGACCCAGTACTTC. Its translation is CASSVATYGETQYF.

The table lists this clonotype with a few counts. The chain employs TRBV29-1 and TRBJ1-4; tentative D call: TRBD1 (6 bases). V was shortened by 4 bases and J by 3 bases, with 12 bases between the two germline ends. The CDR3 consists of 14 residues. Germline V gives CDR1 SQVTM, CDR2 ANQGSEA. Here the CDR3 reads CSVGSQGSNEKLFF. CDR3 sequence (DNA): TGCAGCGTTGGATCACAGGGATCTAATGAAAAACTGTTTTTT.

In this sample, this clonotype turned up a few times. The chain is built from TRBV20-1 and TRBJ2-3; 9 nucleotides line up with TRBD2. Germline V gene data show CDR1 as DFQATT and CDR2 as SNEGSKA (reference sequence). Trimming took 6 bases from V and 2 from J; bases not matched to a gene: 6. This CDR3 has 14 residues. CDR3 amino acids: CSATTSGITDTQYF. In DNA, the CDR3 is TGCAGTGCCACGACTAGCGGAATCACAGATACGCAGTATTTT.

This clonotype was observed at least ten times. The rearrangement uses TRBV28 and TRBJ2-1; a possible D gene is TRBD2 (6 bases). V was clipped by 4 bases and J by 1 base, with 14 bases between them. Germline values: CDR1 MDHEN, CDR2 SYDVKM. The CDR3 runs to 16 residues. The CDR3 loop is CASSSSSAQSYNEQFF. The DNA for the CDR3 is TGTGCCAGCAGTTCCTCTAGCGCCCAGTCCTACAATGAGCAGTTCTTC.

CDR3 residues: CSASGGGYTF. The CDR3 nucleotides read TGCAGTGCCTCGGGCGGTGGCTACACCTTC. V usage is TRBV20-1 and J usage is TRBJ1-2, with unresolved D. CDR3 length equals 10 residues. Germline values: CDR1 DFQATT, CDR2 SNEGSKA (reference sequence). V lost 6 bases, J lost 7 bases, and 9 bases lay in between.

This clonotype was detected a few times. DNA of the CDR3: TGTGCCAGCAGCTTAGAAGCAGGGACGAATGAGCAGTTCTTC. Protein sequence: CASSLEAGTNEQFF. The chain uses TRBV11-3 and TRBJ2-1, with D perhaps TRBD1 or TRBD2 (5 bases each). Germline lookup yields CDR1 SGHNT and CDR2 YENEEA. There are 14 residues in the CDR3. The ends were cut back, 0 bases at V and 7 bases at J, with 10 bases in the middle. Supplemented by reference TRBV11-3 and TRBJ2-1, the full variable domain reads EAGVVQSPRYKIIEKKQPVAFWCNPISGHNTLYWYLQNLGQGPELLIRYENEEAVDDSQLPKDRFSAERLKGVDSTLKIQPAELGDSAVYLCASSLEAGTNEQFFGPGTRLTVL.